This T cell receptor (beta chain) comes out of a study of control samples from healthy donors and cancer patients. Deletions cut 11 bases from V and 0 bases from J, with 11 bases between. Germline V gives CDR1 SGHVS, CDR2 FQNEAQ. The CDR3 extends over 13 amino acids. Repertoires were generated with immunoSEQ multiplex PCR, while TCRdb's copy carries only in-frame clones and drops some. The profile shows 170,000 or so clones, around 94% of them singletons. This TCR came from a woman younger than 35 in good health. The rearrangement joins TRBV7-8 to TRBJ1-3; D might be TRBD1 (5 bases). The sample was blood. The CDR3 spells CASGQPSGNTIYF. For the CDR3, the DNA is TGTGCCTCGGGGCAGCCCTCTGGAAACACCATATATTTT.